The 22 T cell receptor beta chains below all came from one sample that was sequenced in a study of spatial heterogeneity in lung cancer. MiXCR was run by TCRdb on the 5' RACE reads, yielding one entry per CDR3 protein. Here the sample spans 90,000 to 95,000 distinct CDR3 sequences, about an eighth being singletons. As to time point: sample taken at primary tumor resection. The sample here was PBMCs, taken at surgery. The origin of the receptors is a male donor with early-stage non-small cell lung cancer.

This chain connects TRBV12-3 or TRBV12-4 to TRBJ2-3; TRBD1 matches 9 bases. V lost 1 base to trimming and J lost 0 bases; unmatched junction nucleotides: 8. There are 18 residues in the CDR3. The CDR3 loop reads CASSLESTGGGSTDTQYF. Here the CDR3 DNA reads TGTGCCAGCAGTTTAGAGTCGACAGGGGGAGGTAGCACAGATACGCAGTATTTT.

This chain uses TRBV28 with TRBJ1-2, with D uncertain. CDR3 length: 15 residues. Germline assignment: CDR1 MDHEN and CDR2 SYDVKM. V was shortened by 7 bases and J by 2 bases, with 17 bases between the two germline ends. CDR3 in amino acids: CASNSKGNLNYGYTF. The DNA of the CDR3 is TGTGCCAGCAATTCAAAGGGAAACTTGAACTATGGCTACACCTTC.

This clonotype was seen repeatedly, ten times or more. The rearrangement uses TRBV20-1 and TRBJ2-7; no definite D call. Trimming took off 5 bases at V and 3 bases at J, with 8 bases between the two ends. Per the germline V gene, CDR1 is DFQATT and CDR2 is SNEGSKA (reference sequence). The CDR3 sequence is 11 residues long. The CDR3 spells CSAVQIYEQYF. CDR3 bases: TGCAGTGCTGTACAGATCTACGAGCAGTACTTC.

CDR3 in DNA: TGTGCCAGCAGCGGAACAGGGGGCGCGGGGGAGACCCAGTACTTC. It is translated as CASSGTGGAGETQYF. The V gene is TRBV5-4, the J gene TRBJ2-5; 9 bases are shared with TRBD1. Germline values: CDR1 SGHNT, CDR2 YYREEE (reference sequence). J lost 5 bases, V lost 4 bases, and 9 bases had no gene match. The CDR3 length is 15 residues. The full variable domain, completed using reference TRBV5-4 and TRBJ2-5, is ETGVTQSPTHLIKTRGQQVTLRCSSQSGHNTVSWYQQALGQGPQFIFQYYREEENGRGNFPPRFSGLQFPNYSSELNVNALELDDSALYLCASSGTGGAGETQYFGPGTRLLVL.

The chain employs TRBV5-6 and TRBJ2-5; 7 positions match TRBD2. Looked up from germline, CDR1 is SGHDT and CDR2 is YYEEEE. This CDR3 has 16 residues. The V segment lost 3 bases and the J segment 2 bases; nucleotides outside the gene matches: 10. In DNA, the CDR3 is TGTGCCAGCAGCTCCCCGAGGTGGGGGGGACAAGAGACCCAGTACTTC. Its translation: CASSSPRWGGQETQYF.

In this sample, this clonotype turned up many times. The rearrangement joins TRBV5-1 to TRBJ2-5; 9 positions match TRBD1. The CDR3 has 15 residues. With V trimmed by 5 bases and J by 2 bases, 7 bases remained unmatched. The germline V gene encodes CDR1 SGHRS and CDR2 YFSETQ. The CDR3 protein is CASRRGTGRQETQYF. CDR3 sequence (DNA): TGCGCCAGCAGACGCGGGACAGGGAGGCAAGAGACCCAGTACTTC.

The genes are TRBV5-1 and TRBJ2-1; D may be TRBD2 (6 bases). Germline V gene data show CDR1 as SGHRS and CDR2 as YFSETQ. Deletions cut 4 bases from V and 8 bases from J, with 22 bases between. This CDR3 comprises 16 residues. CDR3 residues: CASSPSSSAYKDEQFF. The DNA of the CDR3 is TGCGCCAGCAGCCCGAGCTCTAGCGCCTACAAAGATGAGCAGTTCTTC.

This sequence joins TRBV29-1 and TRBJ2-7, with D perhaps being TRBD1 or TRBD2 (5 bases each). Trimming stripped 0 bases from V and 13 bases from J, with 13 bases between. Germline V gene data show CDR1 as SQVTM and CDR2 as ANQGSEA. The CDR3 has 11 residues. The CDR3 here is CSVEDLGTAYF. The CDR3, as DNA: TGCAGCGTTGAAGATCTAGGGACGGCCTACTTC.

In nucleotides, the CDR3 is TGTGCCAGCAGTTCAGGGGACCCTTCCTACGAGCAGTACTTC. It yields the protein CASSSGDPSYEQYF. This rearrangement joins TRBV27 to TRBJ2-7, with D possibly TRBD1 on 6 matching bases. V was shortened by 4 bases and J by 1 base, with 11 bases between the two germline ends. CDR1 is MNHEY and CDR2 is SMNVEV in the germline V gene (reference sequence). This CDR3 region has 14 residues.

This sequence joins TRBV20-1 and TRBJ2-1, with TRBD1 identical over 7 bases. J lost 2 bases, V lost 6 bases, and 4 bases had no gene match. This CDR3 is built from 13 residues. The germline V gene encodes CDR1 DFQATT and CDR2 SNEGSKA (reference sequence). The CDR3 sequence: CSAYGQAYNEQFF. For the CDR3, the DNA is TGCAGTGCATACGGACAGGCCTACAATGAGCAGTTCTTC.

This clonotype was picked up a small number of times. The CDR3 loop reads CASSLWVNTEAFF. The CDR3 DNA sequence: TGTGCCAGCAGTTTATGGGTGAACACTGAAGCTTTCTTT. The rearrangement links TRBV28 to TRBJ1-1; D gene unclear. The V gene's germline CDR1 is MDHEN and CDR2 SYDVKM. The CDR3 has 13 amino acids. The V end was cut by 0 bases, the J end by 0 bases, with 2 bases between.

The chain recombines TRBV18 with TRBJ2-7; perhaps TRBD2 as D (6 bases). Trimming pared 3 bases from V and 4 bases from J, leaving 13 bases between. Germline CDR1 reads KGHSH; CDR2 reads LQKENI. This CDR3 has 14 residues. CDR3 sequence reads: CASSPQGLNYEQYF. The CDR3 nucleotides read TGTGCCAGCTCACCCCAGGGACTGAATTACGAGCAGTACTTC.

This chain joins TRBV29-1 and TRBJ2-5; 9 nucleotides match TRBD2. Trimming cost V 5 bases and J 1 base; bases outside gene matches: 5. This CDR3 spans 14 amino acids. The V gene's germline CDR1 is SQVTM and CDR2 ANQGSEA. CDR3 loop: CSVSERGVQETQYF. The CDR3 nucleotides read TGCAGCGTTTCCGAGCGGGGGGTCCAAGAGACCCAGTACTTC.

There are a few counts of this clonotype. The V and J genes are TRBV12-3 or TRBV12-4 and TRBJ1-1; a possible D gene is TRBD1 (6 bases). Trimming took 3 bases from V and 4 from J, leaving 18 bases between them. The CDR3 loop spans 16 amino acids. CDR3 bases: TGTGCCAGCAGTTTTTTCGCTGGGGGCGTGTGCACTGAAGCTTTCTTT. Translation: CASSFFAGGVCTEAFF.

This clonotype has ten or more counts. CDR3 protein: CASSVTGTGAGELFF. CDR3 sequence (DNA): TGTGCCAGCAGCGTAACCGGGACAGGGGCCGGGGAGCTGTTTTTT. The chain uses TRBV9 and TRBJ2-2; 10 positions agree with TRBD1. V lost 1 base and J lost 6; bases outside the gene matches: 3. The germline gives CDR1 SGDLS, CDR2 YYNGEE. The CDR3 loop spans 15 amino acids.

The chain recombines TRBV5-1 with TRBJ2-3; TRBD1 matches 8 bases. The CDR3 has 15 residues. Germline V lookup: CDR1 SGHRS, CDR2 YFSETQ. J lost 2 bases, V lost 4 bases, and 6 bases had no gene match. CDR3 region: CASSHGQGNTDTQYF. Here the CDR3 DNA reads TGCGCCAGCAGCCACGGACAGGGCAACACAGATACGCAGTATTTT.

This clonotype appeared a few times. The CDR3 sequence: CATSDPGVSGANVLTF. The DNA for the CDR3 is TGTGCCACCAGTGACCCAGGGGTTTCGGGGGCCAACGTCCTGACTTTC. The chain links TRBV24-1 to TRBJ2-6; TRBD1 might be the D (6 bases). V lost 4 bases and J 4 bases, leaving 13 bases between the germline ends. CDR1 KGHDR and CDR2 SFDVKD come from the germline V gene. CDR3 length equals 16 residues.

This clonotype was seen only a few times. This chain connects TRBV19 to TRBJ1-1; D not resolved. V was shortened by 7 bases and J by 5 bases, with 20 bases between the two germline ends. Germline CDR1 reads LNHDA; CDR2 reads SQIVND (reference sequence). This CDR3 comprises 15 residues. The CDR3 loop is CASITPGLVKTEAFF. The CDR3 DNA reads as TGTGCCAGTATCACCCCGGGTCTAGTAAAAACTGAAGCTTTCTTT.

A few counts support this clonotype. The CDR3 region is CASSYNAGTEAFF. The CDR3 DNA sequence: TGTGCCAGCAGTTACAATGCAGGGACTGAAGCTTTCTTT. The rearrangement links TRBV6-2 or TRBV6-3 to TRBJ1-1; weak D call: TRBD1 (5 bases). Germline V lookup: CDR1 MNHEY, CDR2 SVGEGT. The CDR3 is made up of 13 amino acids. V was pared by 2 bases and J by 5 bases, with 9 bases between.

V usage is TRBV4-1 and J usage is TRBJ2-5; unclear D gene. Germline CDR1 reads MGHRA; CDR2 reads YSYEKL. V lost 1 base to trimming and J lost 0 bases, with 3 bases between them. The CDR3 covers 13 residues. The CDR3 DNA follows: TGCGCCAGCAGCCAAGTGAACCAAGAGACCCAGTACTTC. This translates into CASSQVNQETQYF.

Ten or more counts support this clonotype. The rearrangement joins TRBV7-3 to TRBJ2-7, with D perhaps matching TRBD1 (6 bases). The CDR3 extends over 14 amino acids. Germline V gives CDR1 SGHTA, CDR2 FQGTGA. V gave up 2 bases and J gave up 4 bases, with 12 bases separating them. The CDR3 sequence: CASSLGRGGYEQYF. For the CDR3, the DNA is TGTGCCAGCAGCTTAGGCAGAGGGGGATACGAGCAGTACTTC. Filled out from reference TRBV7-3 and TRBJ2-7, the complete variable domain reads GAGVSQTPSNKVTEKGKYVELRCDPISGHTALYWYRQSLGQGPEFLIYFQGTGAADDSGLPNDRFFAVRPEGSVSTLKIQRTERGDSAVYLCASSLGRGGYEQYFGPGTRLTVT.

This clonotype was seen only a few times. The chain is built from TRBV4-1 and TRBJ2-7, with 9 bases that match TRBD2. This CDR3 is 17 amino acids long. With 0 bases clipped from V and 0 bases from J, the junction kept 6 bases outside the gene matches. Germline CDR1 is MGHRA and CDR2 is YSYEKL. This CDR3 is CASSQDTSGRSSYEQYF. CDR3 sequence (DNA): TGCGCCAGCAGCCAAGATACCAGCGGGAGGAGCTCCTACGAGCAGTACTTC.